This entry lists 14 T cell receptor beta chains sequenced from one sample in a study of cytomegalovirus exposure and HLA in healthy donors. The study ran its PCR with 60 Vbeta and 13 Jbeta primers. The table came from immunoSEQ multiplex PCR; TCRdb's copy has only in-frame clones and leaves some out. The sample includes 150,000 to 200,000 clones, roughly 77% seen only once; the top ten take 10% to 12%. The specimen was PBMCs. The receptor source for this set is a man aged 18 to 29 in good health and CMV-seropositive.

The chain has TRBV10-3 and TRBJ1-1; D remains unclear. The CDR3 spans 14 residues. Deletions cut 0 bases from V and 5 bases from J, with 10 bases between. The V gene's germline CDR1 is ENHRY and CDR2 SYGVKD. CDR3 in amino acids: CAISESSLGTEAFF. CDR3 nucleotide sequence: TGTGCCATCAGTGAGTCGAGCCTAGGAACTGAAGCTTTCTTT.

This clone has just a few counts. The chain uses TRBV11-3 and TRBJ1-1; a possible D gene is TRBD1 (6 bases). CDR3 size: 15 residues. Per germline, CDR1 SGHNT and CDR2 YENEEA. With 4 bases removed from V and 0 bases from J, the gap between germline ends came to 12 bases. The CDR3 region has the DNA TGTGCCAGCAGCTCGGACAGCCTTTTGAACACTGAAGCTTTCTTT. This sequence encodes CASSSDSLLNTEAFF. The full variable domain, in which reference TRBV11-3 and TRBJ1-1 provide the parts outside the CDR3, is EAGVVQSPRYKIIEKKQPVAFWCNPISGHNTLYWYLQNLGQGPELLIRYENEEAVDDSQLPKDRFSAERLKGVDSTLKIQPAELGDSAVYLCASSSDSLLNTEAFFGQGTRLTVV.

The chain links TRBV6-5 to TRBJ2-1; TRBD1 aligns across 12 bases. V trimming: 5 bases; J trimming: 7 bases; junction bases outside the gene matches: 6. The CDR3 is 15 residues long. Germline V lookup: CDR1 MNHEY, CDR2 SVGAGI. CDR3 amino acids: CASSRDRGRPNEQFF. The CDR3 DNA reads as TGTGCCAGCAGTAGGGACAGGGGGCGTCCAAATGAGCAGTTCTTC.

V gene TRBV20-1 combines with J gene TRBJ2-7; tentative D call: TRBD1 (6 bases). Germline-derived CDR1 and CDR2 are DFQATT and SNEGSKA (reference sequence). Deletions cut 6 bases from V and 5 bases from J, with 11 bases between. The CDR3 covers 11 residues. CDR3 protein: CSAEGVNEQYF. CDR3 bases: TGCAGTGCAGAGGGGGTCAACGAGCAGTACTTC.

V usage is TRBV29-1 and J usage is TRBJ2-2; perhaps TRBD1 as D (6 bases). The germline V gene encodes CDR1 SQVTM and CDR2 ANQGSEA. This CDR3 comprises 16 residues. Trimming pared 6 bases from V and 0 bases from J, leaving 17 bases between. In DNA, the CDR3 is TGCAGCGTGGAGGCTTGGACAGTCACGAACACCGGGGAGCTGTTTTTT. Its protein product is CSVEAWTVTNTGELFF.

This clone was seen a handful of times. The V gene is TRBV5-6, the J gene TRBJ2-3; 7 nucleotides align to TRBD1. The length of the CDR3 is 15 residues. V lost 0 bases and J lost 2; bases outside the gene matches: 3. Germline lookup yields CDR1 SGHDT and CDR2 YYEEEE. The CDR3 loop reads CASSLAGTATDTQYF. In DNA form, the CDR3 reads TGTGCCAGCAGCTTGGCGGGGACAGCCACAGATACGCAGTATTTT. The full variable domain, rest sourced from reference TRBV5-6 and TRBJ2-3, is DAGVTQSPTHLIKTRGQQVTLRCSPKSGHDTVSWYQQALGQGPQFIFQYYEEEERQRGNFPDRFSGHQFPNYSSELNVNALLLGDSALYLCASSLAGTATDTQYFGPGTRLTVL.

This clone was seen a handful of times. This rearrangement joins TRBV7-2 to TRBJ2-2; 11 bases align to TRBD2. V trimming: 3 bases; J trimming: 7 bases; junction bases outside the gene matches: 7. The germline V gene encodes CDR1 SGHTA and CDR2 FQGNSA. This CDR3 is 16 amino acids long. CDR3 DNA sequence: TGTGCCAGCAGCTTGACTAGCGGGACCGGTGTCGGGGAGCTGTTTTTT. The encoded protein is CASSLTSGTGVGELFF.

J is TRBJ2-3 and V is TRBV9; a weak D match, TRBD2 (5 bases). V shed 0 bases and J shed 8 bases, with 10 bases lying between them. This CDR3 has 13 amino acids. Per germline, CDR1 SGDLS and CDR2 YYNGEE. CDR3 in DNA: TGTGCCAGCAGCGTAGCTACCCGGGGTACGCAGTATTTT. The encoded protein is CASSVATRGTQYF.

This clone has a handful of counts. A junction end diverges from the germline sequence, so it may reflect a read error. The chain links TRBV7-9 to TRBJ1-1; D remains unclear. This CDR3 is 13 amino acids long. Per the germline V gene, CDR1 is SEHNR and CDR2 is FQNEAQ (reference sequence). The CDR3 DNA reads TGTTCCAGCAAGGTACAGCCGAACACTGAAGCTTTCTTT. This encodes CSSKVQPNTEAFF.

This chain uses TRBV28 with TRBJ1-4; D is perhaps TRBD1 (5 bases). Germline values: CDR1 MDHEN, CDR2 SYDVKM. The CDR3 covers 13 residues. V lost 5 bases and J lost 6, with 10 bases in between. CDR3 nucleotides: TGTGCCAGCAGTACCCGGGGGTATGAAAAACTGTTTTTT. This translates into CASSTRGYEKLFF. The whole variable domain, remainder taken from reference TRBV28 and TRBJ1-4, is DVKVTQSSRYLVKRTGEKVFLECVQDMDHENMFWYRQDPGLGLRLIYFSYDVKMKEKGDIPEGYSVSREKKERFSLILESASTNQTSMYLCASSTRGYEKLFFGSGTQLSVL.

This chain links TRBV18 with TRBJ1-4, with D perhaps TRBD1 (6 bases). The CDR3 covers 14 residues. V gave up 6 bases and J gave up 5 bases, with 13 bases separating them. CDR1 is KGHSH, CDR2 LQKENI, per germline. The CDR3 coding sequence is TGTGCCAGCTCGCGTGACAGGAAGAATGAAAAACTGTTTTTT. It yields the protein CASSRDRKNEKLFF.

This rearrangement joins TRBV9 to TRBJ1-5, with D tentatively TRBD1 (5 bases). Trimming removed 0 bases at V and 2 bases at J, with 12 bases between. This CDR3 is 16 amino acids long. Germline lookup yields CDR1 SGDLS and CDR2 YYNGEE. CDR3 sequence: CASSVVFRGGNQPQHF. Here the CDR3 DNA reads TGTGCCAGCAGCGTAGTCTTTCGGGGGGGCAATCAGCCCCAGCATTTT.

The gene calls are TRBV7-8 and TRBJ2-1; D ambiguous. The V end lost 5 bases, the J end lost 15 bases, and 8 bases lay between the germline ends. The germline gives CDR1 SGHVS, CDR2 FQNEAQ. The length of the CDR3 is 9 residues. This CDR3 is CASSPKLFF. The CDR3, as DNA: TGTGCCAGCAGCCCGAAGCTGTTCTTC.

This clone was seen a handful of times. The J gene is TRBJ2-7, the V gene TRBV7-2, with a possible D match to TRBD2 (6 bases). The germline V gene has CDR1 SGHTA and CDR2 FQGNSA. V shed 7 bases and J shed 3 bases, with 13 bases lying between them. The CDR3 spans 13 residues. The CDR3 DNA follows: TGTGCCAGCATGGGGGGAGCGGGCTACGAGCAGTACTTC. Translation: CASMGGAGYEQYF.